This entry lists 18 T cell receptor beta chains sequenced from one sample in a study of beta chain features in type 1 diabetes. Study-level findings and limits: There was a moderate but significant shortening of TCRB CDR3s in all four CD4+ subsets of Type 1 diabetes patients.

All of the isolated RNA was reverse transcribed, so expressed TCRB transcripts were sequenced. Sequenced by immunoSEQ multiplex PCR; TCRdb stores in-frame clones only, minus some. Here the sample spans about 260,000 clones, approximately 25% being singletons. These receptors' antigens are unknown. Sequencing was carried out using naive CD4+ T cells from blood. These receptors all come from a woman in her thirties with type 1 diabetes.

This clone has only a few counts. This chain uses TRBV19 with TRBJ2-7, with 7 bases aligning to TRBD2. Germline assignment: CDR1 LNHDA and CDR2 SQIVND (reference sequence). V was pared by 4 bases and J by 3 bases, with 6 bases of the junction left unmatched. The CDR3 sequence is 14 residues long. CDR3 region: CASSNERDHYEQYF. The CDR3 DNA reads as TGTGCCAGTAGTAATGAGCGGGATCACTACGAGCAGTACTTC.

This clone came up a few times. The same CDR3 is also encoded by other DNA sequences in this sample. The rearrangement uses TRBV5-1 and TRBJ2-1; 9 bases are shared with TRBD2. This CDR3 has 15 amino acids. Germline V gives CDR1 SGHRS, CDR2 YFSETQ. The J segment lost 4 bases and the V segment lost 0 bases, leaving 2 bases of the junction unmatched. The CDR3 bases are TGCGCCAGCAGCTTGGGACTAGCGGATTACAATGAGCAGTTCTTC. Amino acid sequence: CASSLGLADYNEQFF.

The chain is built from TRBV2 and TRBJ2-1; D is possibly TRBD1 (8 bases). The CDR3 runs 14 residues. The V and J ends lost 8 bases and 7 bases respectively, with 18 bases between them. Germline CDR1 SNHLY, CDR2 FYNNEI. The CDR3 DNA is TGTGCCAGCTCTAGCGGACAGGGTACGAATGAGCAGTTCTTC. Residues: CASSSGQGTNEQFF. The entire variable domain, with the rest obtained from reference TRBV2 and TRBJ2-1, is as follows: EPEVTQTPSHQVTQMGQEVILRCVPISNHLYFYWYRQILGQKVEFLVSFYNNEISEKSEIFDDQFSVERPDGSNFTLKIRSTKLEDSAMYFCASSSGQGTNEQFFGPGTRLTVL.

This clone was seen a handful of times. The chain is built from TRBV4-1 and TRBJ1-2; D gene ambiguous. The CDR3 sequence is 15 residues long. The germline gives CDR1 MGHRA, CDR2 YSYEKL. Deletions cut 5 bases from V and 8 bases from J, with 21 bases between. CDR3: CASSNIPGDLIGYTF. The CDR3 region has the DNA TGCGCCAGCAGCAATATTCCAGGCGACCTGATCGGCTACACCTTC.

This clone was seen a single time. The J gene is TRBJ2-3, the V gene TRBV10-3; TRBD2 aligns across 7 bases. This CDR3 has 15 amino acids. J was trimmed by 2 bases and V by 3 bases; bases with no gene match: 5. Germline V gene lookup returns CDR1 ENHRY and CDR2 SYGVKD. The CDR3, as DNA: TGTGCCATCAGTGATTCTAGCGGAGACACAGATACGCAGTATTTT. It is translated as CAISDSSGDTDTQYF.

This clone was seen only a few times. V gene TRBV7-8 combines with J gene TRBJ2-1, with TRBD2 as a possible D gene (5 bases). CDR1 is SGHVS and CDR2 is FQNEAQ in the germline V gene. V gave up 4 bases and J gave up 6 bases, with 13 bases separating them. The CDR3 sequence is 14 residues long. The CDR3: CASSSPDWGNEQFF. The CDR3 coding sequence is TGTGCCAGCAGCTCTCCGGACTGGGGCAATGAGCAGTTCTTC.

Worth noting for this clone: The sample holds other DNA sequences that translate to the same CDR3. The V gene is TRBV30, the J gene TRBJ1-1; 7 bases are shared with TRBD1. The CDR3 has 13 amino acids. Germline V gene lookup returns CDR1 GTSNPN and CDR2 SVGIG (reference sequence). V shed 4 bases, J shed 0 bases, and the junction held 2 bases outside the gene matches. Here the CDR3 reads CAWTGGMNTEAFF. Here the CDR3 DNA reads TGTGCCTGGACAGGGGGAATGAACACTGAAGCTTTCTTT.

The chain links TRBV5-1 to TRBJ2-1, with 7 bases lining up with TRBD2. The CDR3 extends over 16 amino acids. With 0 bases clipped from V and 4 bases from J, the junction kept 7 bases outside the gene matches. In germline, CDR1 is SGHRS, CDR2 YFSETQ. CDR3: CASSLAAGAKYNEQFF. The DNA of the CDR3 is TGCGCCAGCAGCTTGGCCGCGGGAGCAAAATACAATGAGCAGTTCTTC.

The table lists this clone with a count of one. The chain employs TRBV7-3 and TRBJ1-1, with D tentatively TRBD1 (5 bases). The length of the CDR3 is 15 residues. V shed 4 bases and J shed 1 base, with 13 bases lying between them. CDR1 and CDR2 from the germline V gene are SGHTA and FQGTGA. The CDR3 bases are TGTGCCAGCAGCTACCTAGGGGTGGGGAACACTGAAGCTTTCTTT. Residues: CASSYLGVGNTEAFF.

This sequence joins TRBV2 and TRBJ2-1; maybe TRBD2 (6 bases). V shed 5 bases and J shed 8 bases, with 19 bases lying between them. The CDR3 contains 15 residues. Looked up from germline, CDR1 is SNHLY and CDR2 is FYNNEI. The chain's CDR3 is CASSPLAPLGDEQFF. The CDR3 coding sequence is TGTGCCAGCAGTCCGCTAGCGCCCCTCGGCGATGAGCAGTTCTTC.

This clone was recorded a few times. The chain has TRBV9 and TRBJ2-7; TRBD1 is a possible D gene (6 bases). This CDR3 is 15 amino acids long. Germline CDR1 and CDR2: SGDLS and YYNGEE. V was clipped by 4 bases and J by 2 bases, with 16 bases between them. CDR3 residues: CASSTAGTWAYEQYF. The DNA of the CDR3 is TGTGCCAGCAGCACTGCCGGGACATGGGCCTACGAGCAGTACTTC.

This clone was counted a few times. Different DNA sequences within this sample yield the same CDR3. The V and J genes are TRBV19 and TRBJ2-7; 8 nucleotides line up with TRBD1. The V gene end was trimmed by 4 bases and the J gene end by 2 bases; junction bases not matched to a gene: 1. CDR3 length: 13 amino acids. The germline V gene encodes CDR1 LNHDA and CDR2 SQIVND (reference sequence). CDR3 region: CASSRDRTYEQYF. The CDR3 nucleotides read TGTGCCAGTAGTAGGGACAGGACCTACGAGCAGTACTTC.

This clone was seen a few times. The V and J genes are TRBV30 and TRBJ2-3; 9 positions match TRBD2. Trimming removed 0 bases from V and 4 bases from J; junction bases left unmatched: 5. Germline V lookup: CDR1 GTSNPN, CDR2 SVGIG (reference sequence). The CDR3 is 15 amino acids. CDR3: CAWSVGAGGADTQYF. CDR3 nucleotide sequence: TGTGCCTGGAGTGTAGGAGCGGGAGGTGCAGATACGCAGTATTTT.

This chain uses TRBV7-3 with TRBJ2-7; no reliable D call. V lost 4 bases, J lost 0 bases, and 16 bases lay in between. Germline CDR1 SGHTA, CDR2 FQGTGA. The CDR3 sequence is 16 residues long. Written as DNA, the CDR3 is TGTGCCAGCAGCTCCTTTACTCTCGCTTACTCCTACGAGCAGTACTTC. Its translation is CASSSFTLAYSYEQYF.

This clone was counted between two and nine times. V is TRBV11-2 and J is TRBJ2-7, with TRBD2 matching 8 bases. The junction had 11 bases not matched to a gene; V was cut back by 5 bases and J by 2 bases. This CDR3 has 16 residues. CDR1 and CDR2 (germline): SGHAT, FQNNGV. CDR3 DNA: TGTGCCAGCAGCACCCCGAAGCTGCGGGGGGCCTACGAGCAGTACTTC. Translating gives CASSTPKLRGAYEQYF.

With respect to this clone: One end of the junction is discordant with germline, which a read error may explain. The chain is built from TRBV5-1 and TRBJ2-1; TRBD2 aligns across 7 bases. The CDR3 runs 14 residues. CDR1 SGHRS and CDR2 YFSETQ come from the germline V gene. The CDR3 region is CASTLRENYNEQFF. In DNA form, the CDR3 reads TGCGCCAGCACCTTGCGGGAGAACTACAATGAGCAGTTCTTC.

The chain uses TRBV15 and TRBJ2-5, with 9 bases identical to TRBD2. Germline V gene lookup returns CDR1 LNHNV and CDR2 YYDKDF (reference sequence). The CDR3 runs to 15 residues. V lost 0 bases and J lost 5; bases outside the gene matches: 4. CDR3 residues: CATSRDRLAGETQYF. The CDR3 bases are TGTGCCACCAGCAGAGATAGGCTAGCGGGGGAGACCCAGTACTTC.

This clone was found a few times. The V call is TRBV30, the J call TRBJ2-7; D perhaps matches TRBD1 (6 bases). From germline, CDR1 is GTSNPN and CDR2 SVGIG (reference sequence). CDR3 size: 14 residues. Trimming removed 2 bases from V and 0 bases from J, with 11 bases in between. The CDR3 spells CAWSRQGSSYEQYF. The CDR3, as DNA: TGTGCCTGGAGTCGGCAGGGGAGCTCCTACGAGCAGTACTTC.